The T cell receptor (beta chain) described here comes from a study of OX40 agonist ivuxolimab in advanced cancers. Profiled with immunoSEQ multiplex PCR; TCRdb holds only in-frame clones, not every one. The sample lists 65,000 to 100,000 clones, more than 85% occurring once. As for this clone: The antigen is undetermined.

J lost 4 bases, V lost 1 base, and 3 bases had no gene match. This CDR3 is built from 14 residues. Germline-derived CDR1 and CDR2 are SGHRS and YFSETQ. Study-level points and caveats: CD4+ T cells averaged fewer expanded clones than CD8+ T cells.

Material: CD4+ or CD8+ T cells sorted from blood, obtained in a trial of the OX40 agonist ivuxolimab. The TCR comes from an adult with an advanced solid tumor such as melanoma, head and neck, liver or kidney cancer. The V call is TRBV5-1, the J call TRBJ2-5; 8 nucleotides match TRBD2. The CDR3 reads CASSLTGGAETQYF. The CDR3 coding sequence is TGCGCCAGCAGCTTGACCGGGGGGGCAGAGACCCAGTACTTC.